A selection of T cell receptor beta chains follows, all from one sample in a study of blood T cell repertoires in COVID-19. Method: immunoSEQ multiplex PCR; TCRdb's copy keeps in-frame clones and lacks some. Of about 76,000 clones listed, 87% are singletons. Input material: peripheral blood. The receptor set was obtained from a man aged 25 to 40 with acute or convalescent COVID-19. The conserved cysteine and the conserved F or W are not part of the CDR3 here. Each record gives: J gene, V gene, clone size, CDR3 protein. Clone size is given for some rows only: seen once, a few or many times, or a class if the clone is expanded.

>TRBJ2-7|TRBV4-1|.
ASSQDALEGSYEQY
>TRBJ2-2|TRBV19|once
ASSMGLAGGLPTGELF
>TRBJ2-3|TRBV9|.
ASSVGTSGGTDTQY
>TRBJ2-7|TRBV11-2|.
ASSLAGPYEQY
>TRBJ2-1|TRBV7-2|.
ASSSGTGIYNEQF
>TRBJ1-5|TRBV30|.
AWSSTGSSYQPQH
>TRBJ2-2|TRBV5-1|.
ASSPGLATGELF
>TRBJ2-7|TRBV7-9|.
ASSWGLAEPLYEQY
>TRBJ2-7|TRBV7-2|.
ASSFDRGSYEQY
>TRBJ2-1|TRBV7-9|.
ASSLGQGPYNEQF
>TRBJ2-1|TRBV23-1|many
ASSLITIDWTEGDEQF
>TRBJ2-1|TRBV27|.
ASSLSRLVGYNEQF
>TRBJ2-5|TRBV23-1|.
ASSQNGSRTREEEETQY
>TRBJ1-1|TRBV7-6|.
ASSSTTGTTEAF
>TRBJ2-1|TRBV6-5|.
ASSSWTATEGKF
>TRBJ1-6|TRBV18|few
ASSPQNSHNSPLH